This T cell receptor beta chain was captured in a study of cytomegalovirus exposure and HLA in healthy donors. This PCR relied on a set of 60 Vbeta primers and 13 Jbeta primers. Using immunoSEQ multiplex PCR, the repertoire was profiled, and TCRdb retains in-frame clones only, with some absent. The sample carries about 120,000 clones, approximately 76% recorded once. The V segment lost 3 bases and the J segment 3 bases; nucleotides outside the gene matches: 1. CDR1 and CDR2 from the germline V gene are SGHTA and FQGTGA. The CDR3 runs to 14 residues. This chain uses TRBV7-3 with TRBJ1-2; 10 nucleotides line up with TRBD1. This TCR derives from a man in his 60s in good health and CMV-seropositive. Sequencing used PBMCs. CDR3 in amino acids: CASSLTGGDYGYTF. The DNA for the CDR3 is TGTGCCAGCAGCTTGACAGGGGGCGACTATGGCTACACCTTC.